This TCR beta chain was sequenced in a study of beta chain features in type 1 diabetes. Points from the study as a whole: Among all four CD4+ subsets, Type 1 diabetes patients had TCRB CDR3s that were moderately but significantly shorter.

Trimming shortened V by 6 bases and J by 2 bases, and 18 bases separated the two germline ends. The germline V gene encodes CDR1 MNHEY and CDR2 SMNVEV (reference sequence). The CDR3 loop spans 16 amino acids. About this clone itself: The target antigen is unknown.

Expressed TCRB transcripts were sequenced because the entire RNA isolate underwent reverse transcription. Mean read depth for naive, central memory and regulatory T cell samples was approximately 3.57 million reads. Repertoires were generated with immunoSEQ multiplex PCR, while TCRdb's copy carries only in-frame clones and drops some. The sample has about 260,000 clones, roughly 20% seen once. V gene TRBV27 combines with J gene TRBJ2-3, with D possibly TRBD2 on 6 matching bases. Sequencing was performed on naive CD4+ T cells from blood. The sequence derives from a woman aged 35 to 49 with type 1 diabetes. This CDR3 is CASSPNRDSYTDTQYF. Here the CDR3 DNA reads TGTGCCAGCAGCCCTAACCGGGACTCCTACACAGATACGCAGTATTTT.